The 3 T cell receptor beta chains presented below share a single source sample, sequenced in a study of shared clonotypes between healthy human individuals. Clones were sequenced by immunoSEQ multiplex PCR, and TCRdb holds only the in-frame ones, with some missing. The sample lists roughly 2.5 million clones; just over 90% were seen once. The sequenced sample consisted of naive CD4+ T cells sorted from blood. Subset defined: CD45RA+ positively selected. The source is a man aged 18 to 30 in good health.

The V gene is TRBV30, the J gene TRBJ2-7; TRBD1 agrees at 11 bases. This CDR3 spans 15 amino acids. V trimming: 5 bases; J trimming: 1 base; junction bases outside the gene matches: 7. From germline, CDR1 is GTSNPN and CDR2 SVGIG (reference sequence). The CDR3 nucleotides are TGTGCCTGGTCCTCCGGGGACAGGGGGTCCTACGAGCAGTACTTC. The encoded protein is CAWSSGDRGSYEQYF.

The CDR3 DNA reads TGTGCCACCAGCAGAGATCGGGTCAGGGCTACGGGTTCACCCCTCCACTTT. It yields the protein CATSRDRVRATGSPLHF. The V and J genes are TRBV15 and TRBJ1-6; D is possibly TRBD1 (5 bases). The CDR3 has 17 residues. Trimming took off 0 bases at V and 9 bases at J, with 18 bases between the two ends. Germline values: CDR1 LNHNV, CDR2 YYDKDF (reference sequence).

This chain links TRBV28 with TRBJ1-1; TRBD1 is a possible D gene (5 bases). The CDR3 consists of 17 residues. The V end lost 3 bases, the J end lost 1 base, and 18 bases lay between the germline ends. The germline gives CDR1 MDHEN, CDR2 SYDVKM. CDR3 nucleotide sequence: TGTGCCAGCAGTTTCGACCGTTGGGGGGAAGGGAACACTGAAGCTTTCTTT. It encodes CASSFDRWGEGNTEAFF.